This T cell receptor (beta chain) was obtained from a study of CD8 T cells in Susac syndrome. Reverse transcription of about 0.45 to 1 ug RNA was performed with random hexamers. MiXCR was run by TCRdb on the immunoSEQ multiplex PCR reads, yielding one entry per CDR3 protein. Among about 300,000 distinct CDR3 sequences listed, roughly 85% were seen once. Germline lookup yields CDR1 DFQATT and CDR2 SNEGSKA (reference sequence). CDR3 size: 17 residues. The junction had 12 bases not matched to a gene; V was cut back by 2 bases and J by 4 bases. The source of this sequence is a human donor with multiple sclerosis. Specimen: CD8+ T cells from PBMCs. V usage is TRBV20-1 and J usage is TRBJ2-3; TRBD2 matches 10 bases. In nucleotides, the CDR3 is TGCAGTGCTAGACCCAGCGGGAGGGTTCCTCTCCCAGATACGCAGTATTTT. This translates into CSARPSGRVPLPDTQYF.